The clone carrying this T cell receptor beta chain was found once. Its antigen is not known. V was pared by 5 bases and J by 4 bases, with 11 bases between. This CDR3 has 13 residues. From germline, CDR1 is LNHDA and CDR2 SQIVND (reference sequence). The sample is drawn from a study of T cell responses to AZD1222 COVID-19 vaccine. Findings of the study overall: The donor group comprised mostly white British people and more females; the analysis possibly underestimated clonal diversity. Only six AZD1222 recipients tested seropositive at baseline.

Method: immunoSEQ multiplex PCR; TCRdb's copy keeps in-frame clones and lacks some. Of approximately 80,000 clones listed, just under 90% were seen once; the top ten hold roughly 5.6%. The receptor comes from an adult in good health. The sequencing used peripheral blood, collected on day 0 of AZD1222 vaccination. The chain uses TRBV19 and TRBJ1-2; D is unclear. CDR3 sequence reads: CASSFQNVYGYTF. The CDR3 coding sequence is TGTGCCAGTAGTTTCCAGAATGTCTATGGCTACACCTTC.